A single TCR beta chain is shown here with its context. Its target is not known. This sample was taken from a study of multiple sclerosis patients with progressive multifocal leukoencephalopathy. Study-level points and caveats: Clones expanded at PML were already present before and during natalizumab.

TCRdb keeps only in-frame clones here, not all; method: immunoSEQ multiplex PCR. The table has roughly 34,000 clones, 89% seen once; the top ten hold around 1.4%. Time point meaning: before natalizumab initiation. Trimming removed 6 bases from V and 4 bases from J; junction bases left unmatched: 6. Germline V gene lookup returns CDR1 SGHTA and CDR2 FQGNSA. The CDR3 is made up of 15 amino acids. Sequences were obtained from PBMCs. The clonotype comes from a human donor with multiple sclerosis. This rearrangement joins TRBV7-2 to TRBJ2-1, with TRBD2 identical over 10 bases. The CDR3 region is CASSWTSGRYNEQFF. Here the CDR3 DNA reads TGTGCCAGCAGTTGGACTAGCGGACGATACAATGAGCAGTTCTTC.